This entry features one T cell receptor beta chain sequence. These data belong to a study of tumor T cells in aggressive B-cell lymphoma. The protocol was immunoSEQ multiplex PCR, while the TCRdb copy is restricted to in-frame clones and leaves out a portion. The sample records approximately 7,900 clones, about four fifths being singletons. The sample was tumor tissue. This TCR was sampled from an adult with diffuse large B cell lymphoma.

CDR3 sequence: CASSPQGFSTDTQYF. The CDR3 coding sequence is TGTGCCAGCAGCCCACAGGGGTTTAGCACAGATACGCAGTATTTT. V is TRBV7-9 and J is TRBJ2-3, with 7 bases matching TRBD1. Germline V gene lookup returns CDR1 SEHNR and CDR2 FQNEAQ (reference sequence). With V trimmed by 5 bases and J by 0 bases, 5 bases remained unmatched. The CDR3 loop spans 15 amino acids.